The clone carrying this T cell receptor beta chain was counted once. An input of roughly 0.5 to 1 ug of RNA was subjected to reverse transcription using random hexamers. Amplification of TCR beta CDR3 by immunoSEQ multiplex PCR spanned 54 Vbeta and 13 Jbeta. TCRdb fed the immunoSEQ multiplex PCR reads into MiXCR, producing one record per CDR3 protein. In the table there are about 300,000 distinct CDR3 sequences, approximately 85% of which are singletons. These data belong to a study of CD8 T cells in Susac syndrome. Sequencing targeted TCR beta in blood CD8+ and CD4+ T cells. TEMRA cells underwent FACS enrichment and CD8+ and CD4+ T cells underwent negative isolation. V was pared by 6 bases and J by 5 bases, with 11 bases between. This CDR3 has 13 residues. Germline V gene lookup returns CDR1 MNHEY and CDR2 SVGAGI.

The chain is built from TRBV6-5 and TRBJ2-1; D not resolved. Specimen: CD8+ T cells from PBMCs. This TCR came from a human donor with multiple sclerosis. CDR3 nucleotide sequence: TGTGCCAGCAGCCACAGAGGCCACAATGAGCAGTTCTTC. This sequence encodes CASSHRGHNEQFF.